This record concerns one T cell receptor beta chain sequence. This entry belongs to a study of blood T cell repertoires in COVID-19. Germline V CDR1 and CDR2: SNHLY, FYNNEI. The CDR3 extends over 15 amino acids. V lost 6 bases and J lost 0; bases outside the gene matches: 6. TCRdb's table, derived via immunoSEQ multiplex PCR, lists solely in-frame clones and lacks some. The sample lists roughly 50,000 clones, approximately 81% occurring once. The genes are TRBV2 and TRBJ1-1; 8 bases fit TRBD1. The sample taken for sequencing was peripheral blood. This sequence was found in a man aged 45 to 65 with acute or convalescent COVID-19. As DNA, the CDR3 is TGTGCCAGCAGGGGGACAGGTTCCTTGAACACTGAAGCTTTCTTT. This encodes CASRGTGSLNTEAFF.